This is a list of T cell receptor beta chains from one sample in a study of blood T cells in healthy people across ages. A single record per CDR3 protein comes from TCRdb applying MiXCR to the 5' RACE reads. In the table there are more than 800,000 distinct CDR3 sequences, around 26% of which are singletons. The material sequenced was blood. All receptors derive from a woman of 80 years or more in good health. CDR3s include the opening cysteine and the closing phenylalanine or tryptophan. D genes are given only for firm matches. Clone size, where shown, is once, few, many, or a class for clones that have expanded.

clone size	V gene	J gene	D gene	CDR3 DNA	CDR3 protein
NA	TRBV7-2	TRBJ1-2	NA	TGTGCCAGCAGCTTAGACAAGGCCAAGTATGGCTACACCTTC	CASSLDKAKYGYTF
NA	TRBV7-7	TRBJ2-1	NA	TGTGCCAGCAACTTATCAGGGGCCTACAATGAGCAGTTCTTC	CASNLSGAYNEQFF
once	TRBV5-1	TRBJ1-3	NA	TGCGCCAGCAGCCAATCCCTCCAGGGTCTAAACACCATATATTTT	CASSQSLQGLNTIYF
many	TRBV11-2	TRBJ2-7	NA	TGTGCCAGCGCTTTCTCAGGGGGGTCCTCCTACGAGCAGTACTTC	CASAFSGGSSYEQYF
NA	TRBV7-7	TRBJ2-7	NA	TGTGCTAGCAGCTCCAGCGAGGGCAAAGCTCCCCCCCGCGAGCAGTACTTC	CASSSSEGKAPPREQYF
many	TRBV5-6	TRBJ2-3	NA	TGTGCCAGCAGCTTGGCGGGGCGAACCACAGATACGCAGTATTTT	CASSLAGRTTDTQYF
few	TRBV6-1	TRBJ2-3	TRBD2	TGTGCCAGCAGTCGCCAGTGGCGGGAGGGCCTGACAGATACGCGGTATTTT	CASSRQWREGLTDTRYF
few	TRBV12-3/TRBV12-4	TRBJ1-5	TRBD1	TGTGCCAGCAGGGGGACAGGGAACAATCAGCCCCAGCATTTT	CASRGTGNNQPQHF
NA	TRBV7-8	TRBJ2-3	NA	TGTGCCAGCAGCTTTGATGCGGGGGCCACAGATACGCAGTATTTT	CASSFDAGATDTQYF
few	TRBV7-2	TRBJ1-1	NA	TGTGCCAGCAGCTTAGCTTCAGGGAGGACCACTGAAGCTTTCTTT	CASSLASGRTTEAFF
few	TRBV18	TRBJ1-2	NA	TGTGCCAGCTCACCACCGGGTTTTATCGGCTACACCTTC	CASSPPGFIGYTF
NA	TRBV12-3/TRBV12-4	TRBJ2-3	TRBD2	TGTGCCAGCAGTTCCGGGACTAGCGGCACTAGCACAGATACGCAGTATTTT	CASSSGTSGTSTDTQYF
NA	TRBV7-9	TRBJ1-5	NA	TGTGCCAGCTCCCTAGCCCTTTCAGAGAATCAGCCCCAGCATTTT	CASSLALSENQPQHF
NA	TRBV10-1	TRBJ2-3	NA	TGCGCCAGCGGAGGACAGAACACAGATACGCAGTATTTT	CASGGQNTDTQYF
NA	TRBV12-3/TRBV12-4	TRBJ2-3	TRBD2	TGTGCCAGCAGTCGGACTAGCGTGAGAACAGATGTGCAGTATTTT	CASSRTSVRTDVQYF